One sample yielded the 32 T cell receptor beta chains listed below, sequenced in a study of OX40 agonist ivuxolimab in advanced cancers. Data came from immunoSEQ multiplex PCR; TCRdb stores just in-frame clones and leaves some out. The sample yields 40,000 to 50,000 clones, around 90% seen once. The source material was CD4+ or CD8+ T cells sorted from blood, sampled in a trial of the OX40 agonist ivuxolimab. The receptors originated from an adult with an advanced solid tumor such as melanoma, head and neck, liver or kidney cancer.

V gene TRBV21-1 combines with J gene TRBJ2-1; whether TRBD2, the table's D call, matches the DNA was not checked. TRBV21-1 is labeled a pseudogene. This CDR3 comprises 17 residues. CDR3 bases: TGTGCCAGCAAAACCGCTCTAGCCGAGAGCTCCTACAATGAGCAGTTCTTC. It is translated as CASKTALAESSYNEQFF.

The CDR3 protein is CASSRPGVSGNTIYF. The CDR3 region has the DNA TGTGCCAGCAGCCGCCCGGGGGTCTCTGGAAACACCATATATTTT. This chain joins TRBV14 and TRBJ1-3, with D possibly being TRBD1 (5 bases). This CDR3 region has 15 residues. Trimming took 4 bases from V and 0 from J, leaving 10 bases between them. The germline gives CDR1 SGHDN, CDR2 FVKESK.

The genes are TRBV6-5 and TRBJ1-6; D not resolved. CDR1 and CDR2 from the germline V gene are MNHEY and SVGAGI. The CDR3 spans 16 residues. Trimming pared 2 bases from V and 0 bases from J, leaving 8 bases between. This CDR3 is CASSYDWGSYNSPLHF. The CDR3 nucleotides read TGTGCCAGCAGTTACGATTGGGGCTCCTATAATTCACCCCTCCACTTT.

J is TRBJ2-2 and V is TRBV18; no reliable D call. V was trimmed by 3 bases and J by 1 base, leaving 3 bases between them. Germline-derived CDR1 and CDR2 are KGHSH and LQKENI. The CDR3 loop spans 13 amino acids. In DNA, the CDR3 is TGTGCCAGCTCACCGGGGAACACCGGGGAGCTGTTTTTT. As protein: CASSPGNTGELFF.

The V and J genes are TRBV7-9 and TRBJ1-5; D unclear. Trimming left V 2 bases short and J 5 bases short, with 4 bases between. Germline CDR1 SEHNR, CDR2 FQNEAQ (reference sequence). The CDR3 spans 12 residues. CDR3 amino acids: CASSLRDQPQHF. The CDR3 DNA follows: TGTGCCAGCAGCTTACGGGATCAGCCCCAGCATTTT.

The chain employs TRBV6-5 and TRBJ2-1; the D gene could be TRBD1 or TRBD2 (6 bases each). Deletions cut 0 bases from V and 6 bases from J, with 15 bases between. This CDR3 is 16 amino acids long. From germline, CDR1 is MNHEY and CDR2 SVGAGI. The CDR3 sequence: CASSYSFGGAGNEQFF. As DNA, the CDR3 is TGTGCCAGCAGTTACTCCTTCGGGGGCGCAGGCAATGAGCAGTTCTTC.

The rearrangement joins TRBV4-1 to TRBJ2-3; D is possibly TRBD1 (6 bases). Germline CDR1 reads MGHRA; CDR2 reads YSYEKL. With 2 bases removed from V and 2 bases from J, the gap between germline ends came to 17 bases. The CDR3 contains 17 residues. CDR3 DNA: TGCGCCAGCAGCCAACAAGCCCCACAGGGAAACACAGATACGCAGTATTTT. It translates to CASSQQAPQGNTDTQYF.

The chain couples TRBV2 to TRBJ1-3; TRBD1 agrees at 7 bases. CDR1 is SNHLY, CDR2 FYNNEI, per germline. This CDR3 region has 14 residues. V shed 6 bases, J shed 7 bases, and the junction held 9 bases outside the gene matches. Here the CDR3 reads CASSIDRVGNTIYF. CDR3 bases: TGTGCCAGCAGCATAGACAGGGTTGGGAACACCATATATTTT.

CDR3 amino acids: CASSLRRNKPLHF. The CDR3 nucleotides read TGTGCCAGCAGCTTACGACGCAACAAACCCCTCCACTTT. This sequence joins TRBV5-6 and TRBJ1-6; no firm D call. Germline-derived CDR1 and CDR2 are SGHDT and YYEEEE. V was trimmed by 2 bases and J by 12 bases, leaving 12 bases between them. This CDR3 is built from 13 residues.

The gene calls are TRBV7-2 and TRBJ1-3; D is uncertain. V lost 5 bases and J 10 bases, leaving 15 bases between the germline ends. The CDR3 runs to 13 residues. Per germline, CDR1 SGHTA and CDR2 FQGNSA. In DNA form, the CDR3 reads TGTGCCAGCAGCCAAGGAGGGTCTGGGACCATATATTTT. This sequence encodes CASSQGGSGTIYF.

The rearrangement links TRBV7-8 to TRBJ1-2, with a possible D match to TRBD1 (6 bases). This CDR3 comprises 13 residues. Germline-derived CDR1 and CDR2 are SGHVS and FQNEAQ. V was clipped by 5 bases and J by 5 bases, with 12 bases between them. The CDR3 nucleotides read TGTGCCAGCAGCGTACAGGGTCGGTATGGCTACACCTTC. This codes for CASSVQGRYGYTF.

This chain connects TRBV2 to TRBJ2-7; D call uncertain. Trimming pared 8 bases from V and 1 base from J, leaving 12 bases between. The CDR3 covers 13 residues. The germline CDR1 and CDR2 sequences are SNHLY and FYNNEI. The CDR3, as DNA: TGTGCCAGCGTTGTTGGCCCATCCTACGAGCAGTACTTC. Amino acids: CASVVGPSYEQYF.

This chain joins TRBV7-2 and TRBJ2-3, with 8 positions matching TRBD1. V was clipped by 5 bases and J by 6 bases; unmatched bases: 13. The CDR3 runs to 16 residues. CDR1 and CDR2 (germline): SGHTA, FQGNSA. The CDR3 reads CASSTNRDRWGDTQYF. Here the CDR3 DNA reads TGTGCCAGCAGCACAAACAGGGACAGGTGGGGGGATACGCAGTATTTT.

The chain joins TRBV14 to TRBJ2-3; a possible D gene is TRBD1 (5 bases). This CDR3 is 13 amino acids long. The germline V and J ends were trimmed by 3 bases and 4 bases, with 8 bases remaining between them. CDR1 SGHDN and CDR2 FVKESK come from the germline V gene. The CDR3 sequence: CASSHLQADTQYF. Written as DNA, the CDR3 is TGTGCCAGCAGCCATCTACAGGCAGATACGCAGTATTTT.

V and J are TRBV4-2 and TRBJ2-7; TRBD2 matches at 8 bases. V shed 3 bases and J 1 base; nucleotides not matched to a gene: 8. The CDR3 has 16 residues. Germline V gene sequence: CDR1 LGHNA, CDR2 YNFKEQ. The CDR3 here is CASSQPTSGPSYEQYF. CDR3 bases: TGTGCCAGCAGCCAGCCCACTAGCGGTCCTTCCTACGAGCAGTACTTC.

The chain combines TRBV2 with TRBJ2-1; either TRBD1 or TRBD2 may supply D (6 bases each). This CDR3 is built from 13 residues. Between the trimmed V and J ends, which lost 7 bases and 5 bases, there was a span of 12 bases. Germline V gene sequence: CDR1 SNHLY, CDR2 FYNNEI. CDR3 loop: CASTPGANNEQFF. CDR3 sequence (DNA): TGTGCCAGCACTCCGGGGGCGAACAATGAGCAGTTCTTC. Filled out from reference TRBV2 and TRBJ2-1, the complete variable domain reads EPEVTQTPSHQVTQMGQEVILRCVPISNHLYFYWYRQILGQKVEFLVSFYNNEISEKSEIFDDQFSVERPDGSNFTLKIRSTKLEDSAMYFCASTPGANNEQFFGPGTRLTVL.

CDR3: CASSLTSGVETQYF. The CDR3 DNA sequence: TGTGCCAGCAGCTTAACTAGCGGGGTGGAGACCCAGTACTTC. This sequence joins TRBV7-2 and TRBJ2-5, with 10 positions matching TRBD2. The V segment lost 2 bases and the J segment 5 bases; nucleotides outside the gene matches: 2. Germline V gene data show CDR1 as SGHTA and CDR2 as FQGNSA. CDR3 length: 14 residues. The whole variable domain, remainder taken from reference TRBV7-2 and TRBJ2-5, is GAGVSQSPSNKVTEKGKDVELRCDPISGHTALYWYRQSLGQGLEFLIYFQGNSAPDKSGLPSDRFSAERTGGSVSTLTIQRTQQEDSAVYLCASSLTSGVETQYFGPGTRLLVL.

The V call is TRBV5-4, the J call TRBJ2-2; 11 nucleotides match TRBD1. The V and J ends lost 2 bases and 6 bases, in that order; junction bases with no gene match: 6. The CDR3 has 16 amino acids. Germline V gene data show CDR1 as SGHNT and CDR2 as YYREEE (reference sequence). In DNA form, the CDR3 reads TGTGCCAGCAGCTTAGCCCCGGGACAGGGGGCCGGGGAGCTGTTTTTT. Amino acid sequence: CASSLAPGQGAGELFF.

The chain is built from TRBV5-1 and TRBJ1-3; 8 nucleotides match TRBD1. CDR1 and CDR2 from the germline V gene are SGHRS and YFSETQ. After removal of 4 bases from V and 4 bases from J, the junction contained 7 bases not matched to a gene. The CDR3 consists of 15 residues. The CDR3 loop reads CASSPRTGYGNTIYF. Written as DNA, the CDR3 is TGCGCCAGCAGCCCCCGGACAGGGTACGGAAACACCATATATTTT.

This rearrangement joins TRBV5-1 to TRBJ2-3, with 7 bases fitting TRBD2. V dropped 3 bases and J dropped 2; count of bases not matched to a gene: 3. The CDR3 sequence is 14 residues long. Per germline, CDR1 SGHRS and CDR2 YFSETQ. Here the CDR3 DNA reads TGCGCCAGCAGCTCCGGGACTATCACAGATACGCAGTATTTT. Translating it yields CASSSGTITDTQYF.

V gene TRBV2 combines with J gene TRBJ2-1; D gene uncertain. V was trimmed by 6 bases and J by 0 bases, leaving 12 bases between them. The CDR3 loop spans 15 amino acids. In germline, CDR1 is SNHLY, CDR2 FYNNEI. The CDR3 region is CASRSTPSSYNEQFF. The CDR3 region has the DNA TGTGCCAGCAGGAGTACACCGAGCTCCTACAATGAGCAGTTCTTC.

The J gene is TRBJ1-5, the V gene TRBV19, with TRBD1 as a possible D gene (5 bases). Germline CDR1 and CDR2: LNHDA and SQIVND (reference sequence). The CDR3 has 15 amino acids. With 4 bases removed from V and 7 bases from J, the gap between germline ends came to 17 bases. Here the CDR3 DNA reads TGTGCCAGTAGTAGGGGGGGAGATTGGAGACAGCCCCAGCATTTT. Protein sequence: CASSRGGDWRQPQHF. Combining the CDR3 with reference TRBV19 and TRBJ1-5 gives the whole variable domain DGGITQSPKYLFRKEGQNVTLSCEQNLNHDAMYWYRQDPGQGLRLIYYSQIVNDFQKGDIAEGYSVSREKKESFPLTVTSAQKNPTAFYLCASSRGGDWRQPQHFGDGTRLSIL.

This chain joins TRBV7-3 and TRBJ2-3; D is unresolved. Germline CDR1 reads SGHTA; CDR2 reads FQGTGA. Between the trimmed V and J ends, which lost 2 bases and 1 base, there was a span of 7 bases. This CDR3 region has 14 residues. Here the CDR3 reads CASSLSPGTDTQYF. Here the CDR3 DNA reads TGTGCCAGCAGCTTATCCCCCGGCACAGATACGCAGTATTTT.

The gene calls are TRBV18 and TRBJ2-2; 7 nucleotides line up with TRBD2. Trimming cost V 0 bases and J 1 base; bases outside gene matches: 11. Germline assignment: CDR1 KGHSH and CDR2 LQKENI. This CDR3 is built from 19 residues. The CDR3 sequence: CASSPPYSTGGLNTGELFF. CDR3 sequence (DNA): TGTGCCAGCTCACCACCTTACTCTACGGGGGGTTTGAACACCGGGGAGCTGTTTTTT.

The V gene is TRBV4-2, the J gene TRBJ2-7; D perhaps matches TRBD1 (5 bases). The CDR3 spans 16 residues. Per the germline V gene, CDR1 is LGHNA and CDR2 is YNFKEQ. V lost 0 bases and J 6 bases, leaving 18 bases between the germline ends. CDR3 loop: CASSQDVQGVVREQYF. The CDR3 nucleotides read TGTGCCAGCAGCCAAGATGTGCAGGGCGTAGTCCGCGAGCAGTACTTC.

This clone was counted once. V and J are TRBV9 and TRBJ1-6; D is perhaps TRBD1 (5 bases). CDR3 size: 14 residues. With 2 bases removed from V and 5 bases from J, the gap between germline ends came to 8 bases. The germline V gene has CDR1 SGDLS and CDR2 YYNGEE. The CDR3: CASSVRGNNSPLHF. CDR3 nucleotide sequence: TGTGCCAGCAGCGTGAGGGGAAATAATTCACCCCTCCACTTT. Looking up the rest from reference TRBV9 and TRBJ1-6 gives the full variable domain: DSGVTQTPKHLITATGQRVTLRCSPRSGDLSVYWYQQSLDQGLQFLIQYYNGEERAKGNILERFSAQQFPDLHSELNLSSLELGDSALYFCASSVRGNNSPLHFGNGTRLTVT.

V is TRBV7-3 and J is TRBJ2-6, with D maybe TRBD1 (5 bases). The CDR3 has 16 amino acids. The V end lost 5 bases, the J end lost 0 bases, and 11 bases lay between the germline ends. Germline V gene lookup returns CDR1 SGHTA and CDR2 FQGTGA. The chain's CDR3 is CASSKNRISGANVLTF. For the CDR3, the DNA is TGTGCCAGCAGCAAAAACAGGATCTCTGGGGCCAACGTCCTGACTTTC.

V usage is TRBV7-9 and J usage is TRBJ1-2; no firm D call. The germline gives CDR1 SEHNR, CDR2 FQNEAQ (reference sequence). Deletions cut 1 base from V and 4 bases from J, with 7 bases between. The CDR3 spans 13 residues. CDR3 sequence: CASSLELSYGYTF. DNA of the CDR3: TGTGCCAGCAGCTTAGAACTGAGCTATGGCTACACCTTC.

In regard to this clone: Distinct nucleotide sequences in the sample also encode this CDR3. The chain joins TRBV5-1 to TRBJ1-5, with 9 bases lining up with TRBD1. After removal of 2 bases from V and 4 bases from J, the junction contained 4 bases not matched to a gene. Germline CDR1 SGHRS, CDR2 YFSETQ. The CDR3 is made up of 15 amino acids. DNA of the CDR3: TGCGCCAGCAGCTTAACAGGGGGCGGGAATCAGCCCCAGCATTTT. Its translation: CASSLTGGGNQPQHF.

The V call is TRBV2, the J call TRBJ2-1; TRBD2 matches at 10 bases. The V gene's germline CDR1 is SNHLY and CDR2 FYNNEI. The ends lost 6 bases at V and 9 bases at J; junction bases unmatched: 11. This CDR3 spans 15 amino acids. Here the CDR3 reads CASSRLAGVWGEQFF. CDR3 bases: TGTGCCAGCAGCCGACTAGCGGGCGTTTGGGGTGAGCAGTTCTTC.

The rearrangement uses TRBV5-1 and TRBJ2-3; no reliable D call. The CDR3 contains 12 residues. Looked up from germline, CDR1 is SGHRS and CDR2 is YFSETQ. Trimming removed 5 bases from V and 6 bases from J, with 10 bases in between. The CDR3 loop is CASSPDADTQYF. Written as DNA, the CDR3 is TGCGCCAGCAGTCCGGACGCCGATACGCAGTATTTT.

The rearrangement joins TRBV9 to TRBJ1-6; 9 bases are shared with TRBD1. V shed 5 bases, J shed 10 bases, and the junction held 7 bases outside the gene matches. CDR3 length equals 14 residues. Germline V gene sequence: CDR1 SGDLS, CDR2 YYNGEE. The CDR3 DNA reads as TGTGCCAGCAGAAGGACAGGGGCAGAATCACCCCTCCACTTT. Translated: CASRRTGAESPLHF.